A single sample gave rise to the 14 T cell receptor beta chains below, sequenced in a study of CD8 T cells in ankylosing spondylitis. A single record per CDR3 protein comes from TCRdb applying MiXCR to the 5' RACE reads. The profile covers just under 350,000 distinct CDR3 sequences, with 14% to 15% appearing a single time and approximately 1% taken by the ten largest. The material sequenced was blood, either unsorted or a sorted T cell fraction (not recorded which). The source of these receptors is a male donor with ankylosing spondylitis or in good health (not recorded which).

In this sample, this clonotype turned up a few times. The J gene is TRBJ2-2, the V gene TRBV5-1; D not certain. The V gene's germline CDR1 is SGHRS and CDR2 YFSETQ. The V and J ends lost 3 bases and 0 bases respectively, with 12 bases between them. The CDR3 has 16 amino acids. In DNA, the CDR3 is TGCGCCAGCAGCTCGGGTCCGTTCGCGAACACCGGGGAGCTGTTTTTT. Encoded protein: CASSSGPFANTGELFF.

The chain links TRBV7-8 to TRBJ2-5, with 10 bases aligning to TRBD1. Germline V gives CDR1 SGHVS, CDR2 FQNEAQ. Germline trimming cut 5 bases from V and 8 bases from J; bases unmatched to any gene: 14. The CDR3 sequence is 16 residues long. In DNA, the CDR3 is TGTGCCAGCAGCCTGAAACTGGGACAGGGGTCAGGAACCCAGTACTTC. Protein sequence: CASSLKLGQGSGTQYF.

The J gene is TRBJ2-2, the V gene TRBV7-2; possibly TRBD1 for D (5 bases). The germline V and J ends were trimmed by 1 base and 5 bases, with 11 bases remaining between them. CDR3 length: 15 amino acids. Germline V lookup: CDR1 SGHTA, CDR2 FQGNSA. The CDR3 here is CASSLEWGFTGELFF. The CDR3 DNA reads as TGTGCCAGCAGCTTAGAGTGGGGCTTTACCGGGGAGCTGTTTTTT.

This clonotype appeared a few times. The chain couples TRBV15 to TRBJ2-4; the match to TRBD2 covers 7 bases. Germline CDR1 LNHNV, CDR2 YYDKDF (reference sequence). V lost 0 bases to trimming and J lost 0 bases; unmatched junction nucleotides: 5. The CDR3 sequence is 17 residues long. CDR3 protein: CATSREGEGRAKNIQYF. CDR3 nucleotides: TGTGCCACCAGCAGAGAAGGGGAGGGGAGAGCCAAAAACATTCAGTACTTC. The variable domain in full, completed from reference TRBV15 and TRBJ2-4, reads DAMVIQNPRYQVTQFGKPVTLSCSQTLNHNVMYWYQQKSSQAPKLLFHYYDKDFNNEADTPDNFQSRRPNTSFCFLDIRSPGLGDTAMYLCATSREGEGRAKNIQYFGAGTRLSVL.

This chain joins TRBV25-1 and TRBJ2-5; tentatively, D is TRBD2 (6 bases). The CDR3 loop spans 15 amino acids. V shed 0 bases and J shed 5 bases, with 13 bases lying between them. From germline, CDR1 is MGHDK and CDR2 SYGVNS. The CDR3 region is CASSEYNGRRETQYF. The CDR3 DNA reads TGTGCCAGCAGTGAATACAACGGGAGACGGGAGACCCAGTACTTC.

Only a few counts were recorded for this clonotype. The chain joins TRBV10-2 to TRBJ2-7, with D possibly matching TRBD1 (5 bases). This CDR3 is 14 amino acids long. Deletions cut 0 bases from V and 5 bases from J, with 11 bases between. Germline V gene lookup returns CDR1 WSHSY and CDR2 SAAADI. The CDR3 region is CASSESVGRDEQYF. CDR3 DNA: TGCGCCAGCAGTGAGTCAGTGGGGCGAGACGAGCAGTACTTC.

This clonotype has a handful of counts. This rearrangement joins TRBV14 to TRBJ2-3; tentatively, D is TRBD1 or TRBD2 (5 bases each). Between the trimmed V and J ends, which lost 3 bases and 2 bases, there was a span of 12 bases. In germline, CDR1 is SGHDN, CDR2 FVKESK. The CDR3 covers 15 residues. The CDR3 reads CASSHRDLSTDTQYF. CDR3 in DNA: TGTGCCAGCAGCCACAGGGACCTTTCCACAGATACGCAGTATTTT.

The J gene is TRBJ1-1, the V gene TRBV20-1; 9 positions match TRBD1. The J segment lost 1 base and the V segment lost 6 bases, leaving 3 bases of the junction unmatched. This CDR3 is built from 13 residues. From germline, CDR1 is DFQATT and CDR2 SNEGSKA (reference sequence). The CDR3 DNA follows: TGCAGTGCAAGGACAGGGGCGAACACTGAAGCTTTCTTT. This codes for CSARTGANTEAFF.

This sequence joins TRBV2 and TRBJ2-5; no clear D gene. With 4 bases removed from V and 5 bases from J, the gap between germline ends came to 8 bases. From germline, CDR1 is SNHLY and CDR2 FYNNEI. This CDR3 has 12 amino acids. Written as DNA, the CDR3 is TGTGCCAGCAGTGTGCTAGGCGAGACCCAGTACTTC. It specifies CASSVLGETQYF.

This clonotype was counted between two and nine times. This chain uses TRBV11-2 with TRBJ2-3; D unresolved. In germline, CDR1 is SGHAT, CDR2 FQNNGV. CDR3 length: 14 residues. V dropped 3 bases and J dropped 1 base, with 8 bases sitting between them. The CDR3 DNA reads TGTGCCAGCAGCTTCTCGGATGGCACAGATACGCAGTATTTT. This sequence encodes CASSFSDGTDTQYF. Based on the CDR3 plus reference TRBV11-2 and TRBJ2-3, the full variable domain is EAGVAQSPRYKIIEKRQSVAFWCNPISGHATLYWYQQILGQGPKLLIQFQNNGVVDDSQLPKDRFSAERLKGVDSTLKIQPAKLEDSAVYLCASSFSDGTDTQYFGPGTRLTVL.

The chain has TRBV4-1 and TRBJ2-7; 12 nucleotides match TRBD1. Germline assignment: CDR1 MGHRA and CDR2 YSYEKL. The J segment lost 6 bases and the V segment lost 0 bases, leaving 12 bases of the junction unmatched. This CDR3 contains 18 residues. CDR3: CASSQDQSPGQGAREQYF. DNA for the CDR3: TGCGCCAGCAGCCAAGATCAAAGCCCGGGACAGGGGGCGCGCGAGCAGTACTTC.

This chain joins TRBV12-3 or TRBV12-4 and TRBJ2-3; 8 nucleotides line up with TRBD1. The CDR3 extends over 14 amino acids. The V segment lost 6 bases and the J segment 5 bases; nucleotides outside the gene matches: 7. In nucleotides, the CDR3 is TGTGCCAGCAGGGAGACAGGGGCCGGAGATACGCAGTATTTT. Its translation is CASRETGAGDTQYF.

The table lists this clonotype with many counts. The chain carries TRBV7-2 and TRBJ1-2; unclear D gene. Trimming took off 0 bases at V and 8 bases at J, with 7 bases between the two ends. The CDR3 contains 12 residues. Germline V gene sequence: CDR1 SGHTA, CDR2 FQGNSA. In nucleotides, the CDR3 is TGTGCCAGCAGCTTAGCCCTGACAGGCTACACCTTC. Translation gives CASSLALTGYTF.

This clonotype appeared a few times. The chain links TRBV20-1 to TRBJ2-1, with TRBD2 matching over 9 bases. The ends lost 8 bases at V and 9 bases at J; junction bases unmatched: 11. This CDR3 contains 13 residues. Germline loops: CDR1 DFQATT, CDR2 SNEGSKA (reference sequence). The CDR3 loop reads CSSSGRRGGEQFF. The CDR3 coding sequence is TGCAGTAGTAGCGGGAGAAGGGGCGGTGAGCAGTTCTTC.